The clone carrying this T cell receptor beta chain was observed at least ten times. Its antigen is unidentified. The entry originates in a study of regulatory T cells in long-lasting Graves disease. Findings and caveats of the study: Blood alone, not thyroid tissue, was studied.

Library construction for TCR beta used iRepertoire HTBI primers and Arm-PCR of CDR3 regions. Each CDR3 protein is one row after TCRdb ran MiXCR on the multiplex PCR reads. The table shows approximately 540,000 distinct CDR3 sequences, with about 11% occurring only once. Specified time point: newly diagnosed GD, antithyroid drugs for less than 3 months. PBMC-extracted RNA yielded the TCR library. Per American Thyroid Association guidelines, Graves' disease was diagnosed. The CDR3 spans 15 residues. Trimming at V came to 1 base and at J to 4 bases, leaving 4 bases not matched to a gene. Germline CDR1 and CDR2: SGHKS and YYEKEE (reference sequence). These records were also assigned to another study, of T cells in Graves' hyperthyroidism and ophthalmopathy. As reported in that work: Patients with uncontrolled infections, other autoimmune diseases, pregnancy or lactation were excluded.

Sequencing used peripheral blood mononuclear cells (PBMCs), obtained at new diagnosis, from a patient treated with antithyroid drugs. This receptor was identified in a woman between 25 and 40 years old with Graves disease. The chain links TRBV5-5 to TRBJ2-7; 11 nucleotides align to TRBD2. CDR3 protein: CASSLRLAGGYEQYF. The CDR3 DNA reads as TGTGCCAGCAGCTTGCGTCTAGCGGGAGGTTACGAGCAGTACTTC. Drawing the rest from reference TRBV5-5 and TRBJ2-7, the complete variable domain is DAGVTQSPTHLIKTRGQQVTLRCSPISGHKSVSWYQQVLGQGPQFIFQYYEKEERGRGNFPDRFSARQFPNYSSELNVNALLLGDSALYLCASSLRLAGGYEQYFGPGTRLTVT.